This paragraph reports one T cell receptor (beta chain). Its target is not known. This CDR3 region has 16 residues. From germline, CDR1 is SGHNT and CDR2 YYREEE (reference sequence). V shed 4 bases and J 5 bases; nucleotides not matched to a gene: 7. These data originate in a study of cytomegalovirus exposure and HLA in healthy donors. General study points: Most likely, a cluster of highly shared sequence variants arose as a sequencing artifact.

60 Vbeta and 13 Jbeta primers were used in PCR. Repertoires were generated with immunoSEQ multiplex PCR, while TCRdb's copy carries only in-frame clones and drops some. The sample consists of tens of thousands of clones, around 80% of them appearing once. The rearrangement uses TRBV5-4 and TRBJ2-7; 15 bases map to TRBD2. The clonotype was recovered from a male donor in good health and CMV-seropositive. The source material was PBMCs. CDR3: CASSPGLAGGPDEQYF. The CDR3 region has the DNA TGTGCCAGCAGCCCCGGACTAGCGGGAGGGCCTGACGAGCAGTACTTC.